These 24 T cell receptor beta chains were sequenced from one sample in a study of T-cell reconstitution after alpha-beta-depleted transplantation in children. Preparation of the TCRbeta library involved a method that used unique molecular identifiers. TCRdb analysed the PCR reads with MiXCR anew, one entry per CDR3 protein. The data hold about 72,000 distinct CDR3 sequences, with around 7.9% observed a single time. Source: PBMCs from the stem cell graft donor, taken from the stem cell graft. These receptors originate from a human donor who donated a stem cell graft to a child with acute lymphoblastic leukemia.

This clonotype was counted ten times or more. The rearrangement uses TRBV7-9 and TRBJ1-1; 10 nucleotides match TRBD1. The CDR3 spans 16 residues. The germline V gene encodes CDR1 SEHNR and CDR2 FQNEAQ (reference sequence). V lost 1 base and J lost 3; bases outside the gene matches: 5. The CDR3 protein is CASSLVPGQGYTEAFF. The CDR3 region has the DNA TGTGCCAGCAGCTTAGTCCCGGGACAGGGGTACACTGAAGCTTTCTTT.

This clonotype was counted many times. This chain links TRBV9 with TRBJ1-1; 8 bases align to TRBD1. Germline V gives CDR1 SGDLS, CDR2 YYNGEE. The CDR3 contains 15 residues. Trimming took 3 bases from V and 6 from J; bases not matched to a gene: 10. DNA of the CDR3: TGTGCCAGCAGCGGGATCGGGACAGGTAGCTCTGAAGCTTTCTTT. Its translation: CASSGIGTGSSEAFF. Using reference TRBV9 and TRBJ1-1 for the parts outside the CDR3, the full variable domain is DSGVTQTPKHLITATGQRVTLRCSPRSGDLSVYWYQQSLDQGLQFLIQYYNGEERAKGNILERFSAQQFPDLHSELNLSSLELGDSALYFCASSGIGTGSSEAFFGQGTRLTVV.

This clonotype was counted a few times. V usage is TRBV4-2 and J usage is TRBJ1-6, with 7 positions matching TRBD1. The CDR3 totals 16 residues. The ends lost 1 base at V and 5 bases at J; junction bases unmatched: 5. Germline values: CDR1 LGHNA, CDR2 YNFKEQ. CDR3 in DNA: TGTGCCAGCAGCCAAGTAGGACAGGCTAATAATTCACCCCTCCACTTT. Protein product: CASSQVGQANNSPLHF.

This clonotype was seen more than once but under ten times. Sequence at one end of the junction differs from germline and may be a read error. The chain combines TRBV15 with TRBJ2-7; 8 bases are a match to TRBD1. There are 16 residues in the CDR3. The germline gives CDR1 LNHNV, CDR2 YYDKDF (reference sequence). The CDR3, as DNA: TGTGCCACCAGCAGAGATCATGTTCAGGGGGCGAAAGAGCATTACTTC. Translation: CATSRDHVQGAKEHYF.

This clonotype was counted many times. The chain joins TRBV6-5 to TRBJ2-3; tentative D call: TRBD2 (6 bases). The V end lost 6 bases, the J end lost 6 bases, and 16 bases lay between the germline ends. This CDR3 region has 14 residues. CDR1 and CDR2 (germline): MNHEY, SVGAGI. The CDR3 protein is CASRTGLGGDTQYF. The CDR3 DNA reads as TGTGCCAGCAGGACGGGACTCGGGGGTGATACGCAGTATTTT.

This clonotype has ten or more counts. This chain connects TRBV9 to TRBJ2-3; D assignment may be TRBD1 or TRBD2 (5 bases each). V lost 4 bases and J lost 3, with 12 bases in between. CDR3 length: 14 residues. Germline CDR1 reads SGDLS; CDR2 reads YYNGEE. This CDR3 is CASSPPEGTDTQYF. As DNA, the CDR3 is TGTGCCAGCAGCCCCCCCGAGGGGACAGATACGCAGTATTTT.

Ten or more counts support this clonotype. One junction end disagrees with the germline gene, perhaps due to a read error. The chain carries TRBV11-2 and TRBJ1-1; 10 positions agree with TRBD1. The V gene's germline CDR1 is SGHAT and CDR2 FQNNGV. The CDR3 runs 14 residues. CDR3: CASKGTGENTESFF. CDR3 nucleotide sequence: TGTGCCAGCAAAGGGACAGGGGAAAACACTGAATCTTTCTTT. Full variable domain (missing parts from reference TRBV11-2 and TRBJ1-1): EAGVAQSPRYKIIEKRQSVAFWCNPISGHATLYWYQQILGQGPKLLIQFQNNGVVDDSQLPKDRFSAERLKGVDSTLKIQPAKLEDSAVYLCASKGTGENTESFFGQGTRLTVV.

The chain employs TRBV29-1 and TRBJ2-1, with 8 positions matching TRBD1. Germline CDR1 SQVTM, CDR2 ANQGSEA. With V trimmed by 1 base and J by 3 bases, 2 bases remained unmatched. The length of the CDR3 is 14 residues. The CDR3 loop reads CSVEGTGYYNEQFF. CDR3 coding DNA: TGCAGCGTTGAAGGGACAGGGTACTACAATGAGCAGTTCTTC.

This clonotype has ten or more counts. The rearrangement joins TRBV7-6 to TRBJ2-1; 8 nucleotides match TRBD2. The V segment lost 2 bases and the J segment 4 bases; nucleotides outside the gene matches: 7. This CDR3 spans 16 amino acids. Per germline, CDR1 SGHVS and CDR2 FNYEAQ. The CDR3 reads CASSLTGTRGYNEQFF. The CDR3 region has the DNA TGTGCCAGCAGCTTAACCGGGACTAGGGGTTACAATGAGCAGTTCTTC.

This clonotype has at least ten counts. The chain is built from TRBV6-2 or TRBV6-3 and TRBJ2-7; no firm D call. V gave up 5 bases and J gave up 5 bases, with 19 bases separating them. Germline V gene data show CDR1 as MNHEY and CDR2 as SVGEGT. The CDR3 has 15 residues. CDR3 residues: CASSQFGSLSHEQYF. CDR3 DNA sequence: TGTGCCAGCAGTCAGTTTGGCTCCCTCAGCCACGAGCAGTACTTC.

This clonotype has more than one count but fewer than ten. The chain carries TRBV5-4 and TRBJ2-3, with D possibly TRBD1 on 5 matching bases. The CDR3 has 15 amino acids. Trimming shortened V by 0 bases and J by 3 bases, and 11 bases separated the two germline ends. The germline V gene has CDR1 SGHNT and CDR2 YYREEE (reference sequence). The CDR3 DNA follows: TGTGCCAGCAGCTTGGCCTCTAGGGGTACAGATACGCAGTATTTT. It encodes CASSLASRGTDTQYF.

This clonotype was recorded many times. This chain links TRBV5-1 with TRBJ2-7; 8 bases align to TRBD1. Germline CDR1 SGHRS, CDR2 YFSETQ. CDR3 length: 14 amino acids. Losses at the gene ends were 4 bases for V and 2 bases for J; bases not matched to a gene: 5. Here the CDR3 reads CASSAGTGAYEQYF. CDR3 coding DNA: TGCGCCAGCAGCGCCGGGACAGGAGCCTACGAGCAGTACTTC. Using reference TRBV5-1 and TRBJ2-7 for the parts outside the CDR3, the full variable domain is KAGVTQTPRYLIKTRGQQVTLSCSPISGHRSVSWYQQTPGQGLQFLFEYFSETQRNKGNFPGRFSGRQFSNSRSEMNVSTLELGDSALYLCASSAGTGAYEQYFGPGTRLTVT.

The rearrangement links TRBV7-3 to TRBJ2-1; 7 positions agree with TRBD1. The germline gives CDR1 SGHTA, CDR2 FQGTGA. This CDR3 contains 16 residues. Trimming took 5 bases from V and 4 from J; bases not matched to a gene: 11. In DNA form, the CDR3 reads TGTGCCAGCAGCACTTCGGACAGGCGAATTTACAATGAGCAGTTCTTC. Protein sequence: CASSTSDRRIYNEQFF.

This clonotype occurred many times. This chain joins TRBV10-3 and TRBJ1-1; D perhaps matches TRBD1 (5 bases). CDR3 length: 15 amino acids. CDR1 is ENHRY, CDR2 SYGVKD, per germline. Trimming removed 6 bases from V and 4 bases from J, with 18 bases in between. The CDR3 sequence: CAIRPAPGRSTEAFF. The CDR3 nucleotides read TGTGCCATCAGGCCTGCCCCGGGACGCTCCACTGAAGCTTTCTTT.

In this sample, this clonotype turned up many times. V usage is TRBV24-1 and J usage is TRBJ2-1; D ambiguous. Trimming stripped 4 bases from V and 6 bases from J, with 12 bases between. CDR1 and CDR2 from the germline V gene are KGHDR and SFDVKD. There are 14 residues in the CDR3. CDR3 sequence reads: CATSDPDERNEQFF. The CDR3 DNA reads TGTGCCACCAGTGACCCGGACGAGCGCAATGAGCAGTTCTTC.

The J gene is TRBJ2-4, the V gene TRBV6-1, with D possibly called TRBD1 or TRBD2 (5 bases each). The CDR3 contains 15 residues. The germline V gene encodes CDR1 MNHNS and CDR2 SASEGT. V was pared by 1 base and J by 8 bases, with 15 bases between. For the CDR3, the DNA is TGTGCCAGCAGTGAAGTATTGGCAGGGAGTGACATTCAGTACTTC. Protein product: CASSEVLAGSDIQYF.

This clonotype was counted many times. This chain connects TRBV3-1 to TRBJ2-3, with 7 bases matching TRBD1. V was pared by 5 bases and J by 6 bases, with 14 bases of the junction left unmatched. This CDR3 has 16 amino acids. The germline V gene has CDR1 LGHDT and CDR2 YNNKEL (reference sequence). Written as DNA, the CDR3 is TGTGCCAGCAGCTTACTCCGGGACAGAGGTTCGGATACGCAGTATTTT. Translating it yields CASSLLRDRGSDTQYF.

The CDR3 loop reads CASRSGTSGGAVYNEQFF. The DNA of the CDR3 is TGTGCCAGTAGATCGGGGACTAGCGGGGGGGCCGTCTACAATGAGCAGTTCTTC. V gene TRBV19 combines with J gene TRBJ2-1, with 16 positions matching TRBD2. CDR1 is LNHDA, CDR2 SQIVND, per germline (reference sequence). This CDR3 is 18 amino acids long. Trimming removed 6 bases from V and 3 bases from J; junction bases left unmatched: 8. The full variable domain, in which reference TRBV19 and TRBJ2-1 provide the parts outside the CDR3, is DGGITQSPKYLFRKEGQNVTLSCEQNLNHDAMYWYRQDPGQGLRLIYYSQIVNDFQKGDIAEGYSVSREKKESFPLTVTSAQKNPTAFYLCASRSGTSGGAVYNEQFFGPGTRLTVL.

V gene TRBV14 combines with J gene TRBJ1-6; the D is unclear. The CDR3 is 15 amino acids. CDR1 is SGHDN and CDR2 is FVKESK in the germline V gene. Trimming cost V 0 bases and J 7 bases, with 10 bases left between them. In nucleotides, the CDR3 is TGTGCCAGCAGCCAAGATACCGGATACAATTCACCCCTCCACTTT. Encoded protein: CASSQDTGYNSPLHF.

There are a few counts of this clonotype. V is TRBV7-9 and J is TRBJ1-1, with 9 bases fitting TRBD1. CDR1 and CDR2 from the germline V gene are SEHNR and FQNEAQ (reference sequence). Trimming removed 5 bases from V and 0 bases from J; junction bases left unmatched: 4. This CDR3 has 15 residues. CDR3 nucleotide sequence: TGTGCCAGCAGCCTAGGACAGGGGATGAACACTGAAGCTTTCTTT. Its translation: CASSLGQGMNTEAFF.

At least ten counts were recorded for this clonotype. The chain's CDR3 is CASSQDRGWSKDNEQFF. The CDR3 DNA reads TGCGCCAGCAGCCAAGATCGTGGGTGGAGTAAGGACAATGAGCAGTTCTTC. V usage is TRBV4-1 and J usage is TRBJ2-1, with no clear D. V lost 0 bases and J 5 bases, leaving 17 bases between the germline ends. The CDR3 is 17 residues long. Germline V CDR1 and CDR2: MGHRA, YSYEKL.

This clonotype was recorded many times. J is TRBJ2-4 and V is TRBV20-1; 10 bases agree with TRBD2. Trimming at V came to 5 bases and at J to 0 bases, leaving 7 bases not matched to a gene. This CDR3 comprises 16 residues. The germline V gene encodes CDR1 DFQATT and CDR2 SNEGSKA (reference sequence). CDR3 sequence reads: CSAHRLAGLAKNIQYF. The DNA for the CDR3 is TGCAGTGCTCATCGACTAGCGGGTTTAGCCAAAAACATTCAGTACTTC.

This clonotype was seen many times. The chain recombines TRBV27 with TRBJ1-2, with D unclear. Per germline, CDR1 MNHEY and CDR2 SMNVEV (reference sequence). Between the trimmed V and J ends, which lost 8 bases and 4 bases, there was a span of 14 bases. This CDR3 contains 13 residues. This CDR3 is CASSHGVTYGYTF. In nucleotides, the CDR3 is TGTGCCAGCTCGCATGGGGTGACCTATGGCTACACCTTC.

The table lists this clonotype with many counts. CDR3 loop: CASSFRDTEAFF. In nucleotides, the CDR3 is TGTGCCAGCAGTTTCCGGGACACTGAAGCTTTCTTT. The V gene is TRBV12-3 or TRBV12-4, the J gene TRBJ1-1, with no clear D. Trimming cost V 3 bases and J 3 bases, with 5 bases left between them. The CDR3 runs to 12 residues.